The 7 T cell receptor beta chains in this list originate from one sample, sequenced in a study of monozygotic twins with inflammatory bowel disease. Reprocessing the 5' RACE reads, TCRdb reports a single entry for every CDR3 protein and omits DNA. Here the sample table reports around 140,000 distinct CDR3 sequences. The specimen was blood. Receptors were obtained from a human donor with ulcerative colitis or Crohn's disease, or a healthy co-twin of an affected twin (not recorded which).

This chain uses TRBV4-2 with TRBJ1-3. CDR3 length: 17 amino acids. Per germline, CDR1 LGHNA and CDR2 YNFKEQ. CDR3 residues: CASSLGGQAGSGNTIYF.

This chain joins TRBV15 and TRBJ1-5; the TCRdb D gene call, TRBD1, has no DNA to confirm it. Germline V CDR1 and CDR2: LNHNV, YYDKDF (reference sequence). The CDR3 extends over 17 amino acids. CDR3: CATSRDQRQGVSQPQHF.

The genes are TRBV19 and TRBJ2-5; the D call of TRBD1 rests on TCRdb alone, since no DNA is present to check it. The CDR3 totals 14 residues. Germline CDR1 reads LNHDA; CDR2 reads SQIVND (reference sequence). The CDR3 sequence: CASSPVGTGETQYF.

The rearrangement uses TRBV30 and TRBJ1-2; TCRdb reports TRBD1, a call that lacks DNA to check it against. The CDR3 loop spans 12 amino acids. Germline V CDR1 and CDR2: GTSNPN, SVGIG (reference sequence). The CDR3 reads CAWTWGGSGYTF.

The chain is built from TRBV10-2 and TRBJ2-7; the D gene TCRdb calls, TRBD1, cannot be checked with no DNA. There are 16 residues in the CDR3. Germline V CDR1 and CDR2: WSHSY, SAAADI. The CDR3 sequence is CASSEGLYRSTYEQYF.

The chain couples TRBV15 to TRBJ1-4. This CDR3 contains 15 residues. Germline lookup yields CDR1 LNHNV and CDR2 YYDKDF (reference sequence). The CDR3 region is CATSRGGTTNEKLFF.

The J gene is TRBJ1-3, the V gene TRBV6-5. This CDR3 is 15 amino acids long. Germline V gives CDR1 MNHEY, CDR2 SVGAGI. This CDR3 reads CASSFQTDSGNTIYF.